One sample yielded the 11 T cell receptor beta chains listed below, sequenced in a study of cytomegalovirus exposure and HLA in healthy donors (TCRdb year 2017). The library was built by means of the immunoSEQ multiplex PCR assay. In TCRdb, the immuneACCESS table is reduced to in-frame sequences with V and J assigned. These tables do not hold every clone; where another copy was compared, an unresolved V gene accounts for under half, and the others remain unexplained. The sample table lists about 220,000 clones, 85% to 95% of them with a count of one. The ten largest clonotypes hold about 1% of the sample. The sequenced sample consisted of PBMCs. The source of these receptors is a woman under 30 in good health and CMV-seronegative.

The J gene is TRBJ2-4, the V gene TRBV5-5; 14 bases are a match to TRBD2. The CDR3 sequence is 20 residues long. J was trimmed by 8 bases and V by 4 bases; bases with no gene match: 20. Germline lookup yields CDR1 SGHKS and CDR2 YYEKEE (reference sequence). The CDR3 bases are TGTGCCAGCAGCGGACTGACTGGACTAGCGGGAGGCCATCTGGGGGACATTCAGTACTTC. The encoded protein is CASSGLTGLAGGHLGDIQYF.

The rearrangement links TRBV19 to TRBJ1-4, with a weak D call TRBD1 (6 bases). The CDR3 sequence is 14 residues long. Deletions cut 4 bases from V and 3 bases from J, with 9 bases between. Germline values: CDR1 LNHDA, CDR2 SQIVND (reference sequence). For the CDR3, the DNA is TGTGCCAGTAGTAAGGGGGTTGCTAATGAAAAACTGTTTTTT. It translates to CASSKGVANEKLFF.

The gene calls are TRBV18 and TRBJ2-5, with TRBD2 as a possible D gene (5 bases). V was shortened by 1 base and J by 4 bases, with 10 bases between the two germline ends. In germline, CDR1 is KGHSH, CDR2 LQKENI. The CDR3 sequence is 14 residues long. Written as DNA, the CDR3 is TGTGCCAGCTCACCACAGTCGGGGATAGAGACCCAGTACTTC. Protein: CASSPQSGIETQYF.

The gene calls are TRBV5-1 and TRBJ1-1; D gene uncertain. V was trimmed by 2 bases and J by 1 base, leaving 12 bases between them. CDR3 size: 15 residues. Germline V gene data show CDR1 as SGHRS and CDR2 as YFSETQ. The CDR3 region is CASSLDLRRNTEAFF. The CDR3 DNA reads TGCGCCAGCAGCTTAGATTTGAGGAGGAACACTGAAGCTTTCTTT.

The chain joins TRBV19 to TRBJ1-2, with D possibly matching TRBD1 (6 bases). The germline V gene encodes CDR1 LNHDA and CDR2 SQIVND (reference sequence). The V and J ends lost 5 bases and 3 bases respectively, with 13 bases between them. The CDR3 loop spans 14 amino acids. The CDR3, as DNA: TGTGCCAGTAGTGTACAGGGTGTTGACTATGGCTACACCTTC. Its translation: CASSVQGVDYGYTF.

V is TRBV19 and J is TRBJ1-4; D uncertain. Looked up from germline, CDR1 is LNHDA and CDR2 is SQIVND (reference sequence). The CDR3 spans 14 residues. V was clipped by 6 bases and J by 0 bases, with 8 bases between them. The CDR3, as DNA: TGTGCCAGTAGCCGAGGAGCAACTAATGAAAAACTGTTTTTT. It specifies CASSRGATNEKLFF. Using reference TRBV19 and TRBJ1-4 for the parts outside the CDR3, the full variable domain is DGGITQSPKYLFRKEGQNVTLSCEQNLNHDAMYWYRQDPGQGLRLIYYSQIVNDFQKGDIAEGYSVSREKKESFPLTVTSAQKNPTAFYLCASSRGATNEKLFFGSGTQLSVL.

The chain carries TRBV2 and TRBJ1-4; D ambiguous. Trimming removed 6 bases from V and 0 bases from J, with 11 bases in between. This CDR3 is built from 15 residues. The germline gives CDR1 SNHLY, CDR2 FYNNEI. CDR3 in amino acids: CASRIIRATNEKLFF. The CDR3 DNA reads as TGTGCCAGCAGGATTATAAGAGCAACTAATGAAAAACTGTTTTTT.

The chain is built from TRBV28 and TRBJ2-1; TRBD2 agrees at 8 bases. Germline V lookup: CDR1 MDHEN, CDR2 SYDVKM. The CDR3 contains 15 residues. Trimming cost V 7 bases and J 6 bases; bases outside gene matches: 11. This CDR3 is CASTLWAGGSNEQFF. Here the CDR3 DNA reads TGTGCCAGCACTTTGTGGGCGGGAGGTTCCAATGAGCAGTTCTTC.

V usage is TRBV11-3 and J usage is TRBJ2-1, with D possibly TRBD2 on 5 matching bases. V shed 5 bases and J shed 6 bases, with 17 bases lying between them. In germline, CDR1 is SGHNT, CDR2 YENEEA. CDR3 length: 15 residues. This CDR3 is CASSPGVAMINEQFF. Written as DNA, the CDR3 is TGTGCCAGCAGCCCCGGGGTAGCGATGATCAATGAGCAGTTCTTC.

J is TRBJ1-3 and V is TRBV28; D is perhaps TRBD1 (6 bases). V gave up 1 base and J gave up 4 bases, with 11 bases separating them. Germline CDR1 is MDHEN and CDR2 is SYDVKM. CDR3 length equals 15 residues. CDR3 amino acids: CASSLYRVAGNTIYF. The CDR3 region has the DNA TGTGCCAGCAGTTTATACAGGGTTGCCGGAAACACCATATATTTT.

The genes are TRBV29-1 and TRBJ2-7; D possibly corresponds to TRBD1 (5 bases). V dropped 4 bases and J dropped 1 base, with 8 bases sitting between them. Germline values: CDR1 SQVTM, CDR2 ANQGSEA. The CDR3 spans 12 residues. The CDR3 DNA reads as TGCAGCGTTGTACAGGATTCCTACGAGCAGTACTTC. The encoded protein is CSVVQDSYEQYF.